This TCR beta chain was documented in a study of T cell responses to AZD1222 COVID-19 vaccine. A note on this clone: Its antigen remains unknown.

Using immunoSEQ multiplex PCR, the repertoire was profiled, and TCRdb retains in-frame clones only, with some absent. The table shows some 150,000 clones, with about 91% occurring only once. V lost 4 bases and J 8 bases, leaving 14 bases between the germline ends. Germline lookup yields CDR1 SGHTA and CDR2 FQGNSA. CDR3 length: 14 amino acids. Findings and caveats of the study: With dominance at 160-218 and 743-854, vaccine-associated CD4 TCRs spanned spike.

The sample in question was peripheral blood, obtained on day 0 of MenACWY control vaccination. This clonotype was obtained from an adult in good health. The rearrangement uses TRBV7-2 and TRBJ1-4; no reliable D call. CDR3 loop: CASSSRGRGEKLFF. The CDR3, as DNA: TGTGCCAGCAGCTCACGGGGAAGAGGCGAAAAACTGTTTTTT.